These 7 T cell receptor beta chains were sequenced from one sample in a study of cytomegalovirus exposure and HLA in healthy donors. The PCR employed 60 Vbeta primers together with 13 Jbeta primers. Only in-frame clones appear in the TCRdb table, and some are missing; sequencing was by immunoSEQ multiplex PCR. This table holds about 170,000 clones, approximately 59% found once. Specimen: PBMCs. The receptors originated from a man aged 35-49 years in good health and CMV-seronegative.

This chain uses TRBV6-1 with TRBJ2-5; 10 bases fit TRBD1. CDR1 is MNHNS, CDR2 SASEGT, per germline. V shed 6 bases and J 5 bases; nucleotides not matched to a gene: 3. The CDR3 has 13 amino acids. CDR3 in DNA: TGTGCCAGCAGGGACAGGGGGGCGGAGACCCAGTACTTC. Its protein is CASRDRGAETQYF.

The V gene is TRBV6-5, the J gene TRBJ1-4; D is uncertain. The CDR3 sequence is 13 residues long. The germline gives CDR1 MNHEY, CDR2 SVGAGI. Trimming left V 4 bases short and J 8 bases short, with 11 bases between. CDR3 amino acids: CASSSGSWEKLFF. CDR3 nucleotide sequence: TGTGCCAGCAGTTCCGGTAGCTGGGAAAAACTGTTTTTT.

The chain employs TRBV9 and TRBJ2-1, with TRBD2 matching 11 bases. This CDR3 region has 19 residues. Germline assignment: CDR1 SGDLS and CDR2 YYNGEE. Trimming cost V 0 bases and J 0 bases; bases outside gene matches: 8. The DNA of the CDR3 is TGTGCCAGCAGCGTAGAGGCTAGCGGGAGGCCCTCCTCCTACAATGAGCAGTTCTTC. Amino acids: CASSVEASGRPSSYNEQFF.

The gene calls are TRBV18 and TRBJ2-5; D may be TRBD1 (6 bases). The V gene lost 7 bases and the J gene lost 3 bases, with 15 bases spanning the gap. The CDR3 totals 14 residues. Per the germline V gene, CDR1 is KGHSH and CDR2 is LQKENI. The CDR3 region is CASWGDRSKETQYF. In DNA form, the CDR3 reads TGTGCCAGCTGGGGTGACAGGTCAAAAGAGACCCAGTACTTC. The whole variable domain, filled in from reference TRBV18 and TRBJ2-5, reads NAGVMQNPRHLVRRRGQEARLRCSPMKGHSHVYWYRQLPEEGLKFMVYLQKENIIDESGMPKERFSAEFPKEGPSILRIQQVVRGDSAAYFCASWGDRSKETQYFGPGTRLLVL.

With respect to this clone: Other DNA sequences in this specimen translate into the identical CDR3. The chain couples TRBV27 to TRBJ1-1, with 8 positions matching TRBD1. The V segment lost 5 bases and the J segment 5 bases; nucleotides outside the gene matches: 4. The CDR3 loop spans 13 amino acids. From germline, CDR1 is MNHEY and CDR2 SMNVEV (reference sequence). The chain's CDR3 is CASSLDRGTEAFF. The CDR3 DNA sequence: TGTGCCAGCAGTCTCGACAGGGGAACTGAAGCTTTCTTT.

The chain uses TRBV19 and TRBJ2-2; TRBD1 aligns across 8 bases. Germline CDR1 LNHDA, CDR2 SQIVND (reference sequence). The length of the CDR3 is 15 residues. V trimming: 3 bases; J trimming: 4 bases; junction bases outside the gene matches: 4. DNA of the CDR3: TGTGCCAGTAGTATGGGGACAGGCGTCACCGGGGAGCTGTTTTTT. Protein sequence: CASSMGTGVTGELFF.

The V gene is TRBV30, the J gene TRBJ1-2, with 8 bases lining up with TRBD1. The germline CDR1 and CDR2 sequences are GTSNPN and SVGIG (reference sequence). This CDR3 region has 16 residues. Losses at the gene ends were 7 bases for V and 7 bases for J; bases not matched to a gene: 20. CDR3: CASPGRQGFVFGGYTF. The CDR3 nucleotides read TGTGCCTCCCCTGGGAGACAGGGGTTTGTGTTTGGTGGCTACACCTTC.